This passage covers 32 T cell receptor beta chains from one sample sequenced in a study of T-cell memory formation after mild COVID-19. Via MiXCR, TCRdb re-called the 5' RACE reads, giving one row per CDR3 protein. This table has 210,000 or so distinct CDR3 sequences, 27% appearing once. Sequenced input: PBMCs or a T cell subset sorted from them (not recorded which). Receptors were obtained from an adult woman who had mild COVID-19 (a few samples of this study predate the infection). Cell type and time point are not known.

The table lists this clonotype with a few counts. The DNA is left out, because the CDR3 cannot be placed on it with certainty; the CDR3 is given as TCRdb lists it. V usage is TRBV12-3 or TRBV12-4 and J usage is TRBJ2-7; whether TRBD1, the table's D call, matches the DNA was not checked. Inclusive of both ends, the CDR3 amounts to 15 amino acids. The CDR3 region is CASSSSRGGYYEQYF.

The table lists this clonotype with a few counts. The V gene is TRBV6-4, the J gene TRBJ2-1, with 7 positions matching TRBD1. CDR1 MRHNA and CDR2 SNTAGT come from the germline V gene. V trimming: 0 bases; J trimming: 7 bases; junction bases outside the gene matches: 3. The CDR3 extends over 14 amino acids. CDR3 nucleotide sequence: TGTGCCAGCAGTGACTCAGGGGGCAGGAATGAGCAGTTCTTC. Translated, it gives CASSDSGGRNEQFF.

V gene TRBV7-2 combines with J gene TRBJ2-5; D is undetermined. Germline V gene sequence: CDR1 SGHTA, CDR2 FQGNSA. The CDR3 has 14 residues. Trimming shortened V by 3 bases and J by 3 bases, and 11 bases separated the two germline ends. The CDR3 DNA reads as TGTGCCAGCAGCTTCGGCGGAACTGAAGAGACCCAGTACTTC. The encoded protein is CASSFGGTEETQYF.

This clonotype showed up just a few times. The J gene is TRBJ1-1, the V gene TRBV27; D remains unclear. The CDR3 covers 13 residues. CDR1 MNHEY and CDR2 SMNVEV come from the germline V gene (reference sequence). V was pared by 4 bases and J by 4 bases, with 10 bases between. The CDR3 DNA is TGTGCCAGCAGTTACCAATGGCGCACTGAAGCTTTCTTT. Translating it yields CASSYQWRTEAFF.

V gene TRBV7-3 combines with J gene TRBJ2-2; no clear D. Germline V CDR1 and CDR2: SGHTA, FQGTGA. Deletions cut 7 bases from V and 0 bases from J, with 6 bases between. CDR3 length: 13 amino acids. CDR3 loop: CASTSTNTGELFF. The DNA for the CDR3 is TGTGCCAGCACCAGTACGAACACCGGGGAGCTGTTTTTT.

The chain has TRBV4-1 and TRBJ2-7; no clear D gene. The V gene lost 4 bases and the J gene lost 2 bases, with 15 bases spanning the gap. This CDR3 contains 15 residues. The germline CDR1 and CDR2 sequences are MGHRA and YSYEKL. This CDR3 is CASSPIARNTYEQYF. The CDR3 DNA reads TGCGCCAGCAGCCCAATCGCACGAAACACCTACGAGCAGTACTTC.

This clonotype was seen a handful of times. The V call is TRBV29-1, the J call TRBJ1-1, with TRBD1 identical over 9 bases. CDR3 length: 14 amino acids. Germline CDR1 SQVTM, CDR2 ANQGSEA. With V trimmed by 4 bases and J by 2 bases, 5 bases remained unmatched. The CDR3 DNA is TGCAGCGTTGTTGGGACAGGGCTTAACACTGAAGCTTTCTTT. This sequence encodes CSVVGTGLNTEAFF.

This clonotype has more than one count but fewer than ten. The chain uses TRBV23-1 and TRBJ1-2; TRBD1 agrees at 11 bases. TRBV23-1 is given ORF status, its function remaining uncertain. The CDR3 totals 13 residues. Trimming at V came to 7 bases and at J to 4 bases, leaving 2 bases not matched to a gene. For the CDR3, the DNA is TGCGCCAGCAATGGGACAGGGGGCTATGGCTACACCTTC. Amino acid sequence: CASNGTGGYGYTF.

The CDR3, as DNA: TGCAGTGCTAGAGATGTTAGGGCTGGGGCCAACGTCCTGACTTTC. Its translation is CSARDVRAGANVLTF. V gene TRBV20-1 combines with J gene TRBJ2-6, with D unclear. Germline CDR1 and CDR2: DFQATT and SNEGSKA (reference sequence). Trimming removed 0 bases from V and 2 bases from J, with 8 bases in between. The length of the CDR3 is 15 residues.

Here the CDR3 DNA reads TGCGCCAGCAGCCTTAAACGGGGAGAAGAGACCCAGTACTTC. As protein: CASSLKRGEETQYF. The chain has TRBV4-1 and TRBJ2-5; tentative D call: TRBD2 (5 bases). Trimming cost V 4 bases and J 3 bases, with 12 bases left between them. The CDR3 runs 14 residues. The germline V gene encodes CDR1 MGHRA and CDR2 YSYEKL.

The CDR3 bases are TGTGCCAGCAGTGAAACCACGGGCCTTGGAGAGCTGTTTTTT. Protein sequence: CASSETTGLGELFF. The chain uses TRBV2 and TRBJ2-2, with D uncertain. V dropped 2 bases and J dropped 11 bases, with 15 bases sitting between them. Germline V gives CDR1 SNHLY, CDR2 FYNNEI. The CDR3 extends over 14 amino acids.

The V and J genes are TRBV7-6 and TRBJ2-7, with 7 positions matching TRBD2. The germline V gene encodes CDR1 SGHVS and CDR2 FNYEAQ. The V gene end was trimmed by 0 bases and the J gene end by 3 bases; junction bases not matched to a gene: 2. The CDR3 contains 14 residues. DNA for the CDR3: TGTGCCAGCAGCTTAGCGACTAGCAGCTACGAGCAGTACTTC. This gives the protein CASSLATSSYEQYF.

This clonotype was seen only a few times. The CDR3 protein is CSARQREGRGELFF. CDR3 in DNA: TGCAGTGCCAGGCAGCGGGAGGGCCGCGGGGAGCTGTTTTTT. This rearrangement joins TRBV20-1 to TRBJ2-2, with TRBD2 matching 10 bases. J was trimmed by 7 bases and V by 6 bases; bases with no gene match: 8. CDR3 length: 14 residues. The germline gives CDR1 DFQATT, CDR2 SNEGSKA (reference sequence).

The chain joins TRBV19 to TRBJ2-1; perhaps TRBD2 as D (7 bases). V shed 5 bases and J shed 1 base, with 15 bases lying between them. Looked up from germline, CDR1 is LNHDA and CDR2 is SQIVND (reference sequence). The CDR3 loop spans 16 amino acids. The CDR3 here is CASSPLGGGSYNEQFF. The DNA for the CDR3 is TGTGCCAGTAGTCCGCTAGGGGGGGGGTCCTACAATGAGCAGTTCTTC.

The chain uses TRBV10-2 and TRBJ2-3; D remains unclear. The CDR3 consists of 11 residues. Trimming took 8 bases from V and 2 from J, leaving 5 bases between them. CDR1 is WSHSY, CDR2 SAAADI, per germline. CDR3 in DNA: TGCGCCAGCGGCGTCACAGATACGCAGTATTTT. Translating gives CASGVTDTQYF.

A few counts support this clonotype. V is TRBV7-9 and J is TRBJ2-3; D gene unclear. The V end was cut by 2 bases, the J end by 2 bases, with 11 bases between. This CDR3 is 15 amino acids long. CDR1 SEHNR and CDR2 FQNEAQ come from the germline V gene (reference sequence). The CDR3 nucleotides read TGTGCCAGCAGCTTAAAGGGCGGAGACACAGATACGCAGTATTTT. Its protein product is CASSLKGGDTDTQYF.

V and J are TRBV12-3 or TRBV12-4 and TRBJ1-3; D is possibly TRBD1 (5 bases). This CDR3 has 15 residues. Trimming took off 6 bases at V and 1 base at J, with 13 bases between the two ends. This chain's CDR3 is CASSSPGRSGNTIYF. The DNA of the CDR3 is TGTGCCAGCAGCTCCCCAGGGAGGTCTGGAAACACCATATATTTT.

This clonotype has more than one count but fewer than ten. The J gene is TRBJ1-1, the V gene TRBV5-1; D unclear. V lost 4 bases to trimming and J lost 1 base, with 14 bases between them. Germline V gene lookup returns CDR1 SGHRS and CDR2 YFSETQ. The CDR3 is made up of 15 amino acids. CDR3 bases: TGCGCCAGCAGCGTGCTCGGACCGACGAACACTGAAGCTTTCTTT. This translates into CASSVLGPTNTEAFF.

The chain carries TRBV2 and TRBJ2-1; 13 nucleotides align to TRBD2. The V gene end was trimmed by 6 bases and the J gene end by 2 bases; junction bases not matched to a gene: 4. Germline V CDR1 and CDR2: SNHLY, FYNNEI. This CDR3 has 16 amino acids. The chain's CDR3 is CASSRTSGRAYNEQFF. The CDR3 DNA sequence: TGTGCCAGCAGCCGGACTAGCGGGAGAGCCTACAATGAGCAGTTCTTC.

The chain carries TRBV12-3 or TRBV12-4 and TRBJ1-2, with TRBD1 matching 7 bases. This CDR3 has 14 amino acids. J lost 4 bases, V lost 6 bases, and 8 bases had no gene match. CDR3 protein: CASSPTRDSYGYTF. The CDR3 DNA reads as TGTGCCAGCAGCCCCACGCGGGACAGCTATGGCTACACCTTC.

The chain joins TRBV5-4 to TRBJ2-3; D not resolved. With 4 bases removed from V and 6 bases from J, the gap between germline ends came to 15 bases. CDR1 SGHNT and CDR2 YYREEE come from the germline V gene (reference sequence). This CDR3 is 14 amino acids long. CDR3: CASSASRRSDTQYF. DNA for the CDR3: TGTGCCAGCAGCGCGTCCCGTAGGTCCGATACGCAGTATTTT.

The sample holds a few counts of this clonotype. This sequence joins TRBV4-2 and TRBJ1-1, with D possibly matching TRBD1 (5 bases). The germline V gene encodes CDR1 LGHNA and CDR2 YNFKEQ. Trimming removed 7 bases from V and 1 base from J, with 13 bases in between. The CDR3 has 14 amino acids. DNA for the CDR3: TGTGCCAGCACGCCCAGGGCAGGGAACACTGAAGCTTTCTTT. This translates into CASTPRAGNTEAFF.

This clonotype came up a few times. This chain links TRBV6-5 with TRBJ1-1, with no clear D. Germline-derived CDR1 and CDR2 are MNHEY and SVGAGI. The V and J ends lost 3 bases and 4 bases respectively, with 12 bases between them. The length of the CDR3 is 14 residues. DNA of the CDR3: TGTGCCAGCAGTTATAGGATGGGTGGCACTGAAGCTTTCTTT. Amino acids: CASSYRMGGTEAFF.

The V call is TRBV6-1, the J call TRBJ1-2; tentatively, D is TRBD1 (5 bases). CDR1 is MNHNS and CDR2 is SASEGT in the germline V gene. The CDR3 spans 14 residues. Trimming left V 11 bases short and J 4 bases short, with 20 bases between. CDR3: CAGASREGSYGYTF. CDR3 nucleotide sequence: TGTGCCGGGGCCTCCCGGGAGGGCTCCTATGGCTACACCTTC.

This rearrangement joins TRBV10-3 to TRBJ2-1; TRBD2 agrees at 10 bases. CDR1 and CDR2 from the germline V gene are ENHRY and SYGVKD. CDR3 size: 16 residues. J was trimmed by 5 bases and V by 5 bases; bases with no gene match: 9. In DNA form, the CDR3 reads TGTGCCATCAGTCCTGTAGCGGGAGGCGGTGACAATGAGCAGTTCTTC. Residues: CAISPVAGGGDNEQFF.

This clonotype is a singleton in its sample. The chain carries TRBV7-9 and TRBJ1-1; 8 bases agree with TRBD1. J was trimmed by 0 bases and V by 5 bases; bases with no gene match: 5. Germline values: CDR1 SEHNR, CDR2 FQNEAQ (reference sequence). The CDR3 runs to 15 residues. The CDR3 here is CASSRKDRVNTEAFF. CDR3 nucleotides: TGTGCCAGCAGCCGTAAGGACAGGGTGAACACTGAAGCTTTCTTT. Combining the CDR3 with reference TRBV7-9 and TRBJ1-1 gives the whole variable domain DTGVSQNPRHKITKRGQNVTFRCDPISEHNRLYWYRQTLGQGPEFLTYFQNEAQLEKSRLLSDRFSAERPKGSFSTLEIQRTEQGDSAMYLCASSRKDRVNTEAFFGQGTRLTVV.

This clonotype was observed a handful of times. The chain carries TRBV12-3 or TRBV12-4 and TRBJ2-3, with 8 bases aligning to TRBD2. The CDR3 is 16 amino acids. V gave up 4 bases and J gave up 0 bases; unmatched junction bases: 6. CDR3 sequence: CASSSASGSSTDTQYF. The CDR3 DNA reads TGTGCCAGCAGTTCTGCTAGCGGGTCTAGCACAGATACGCAGTATTTT.

J is TRBJ2-1 and V is TRBV20-1, with D unclear. The germline CDR1 and CDR2 sequences are DFQATT and SNEGSKA (reference sequence). This CDR3 has 11 amino acids. Trimming shortened V by 5 bases and J by 8 bases, and 10 bases separated the two germline ends. CDR3 in DNA: TGCAGTGCTCCTCTGGCCGATGAGCAGTTCTTC. Protein sequence: CSAPLADEQFF.

This clonotype was counted only a few times. This chain uses TRBV6-6 with TRBJ2-7; weak D call: TRBD1 (5 bases). Germline-derived CDR1 and CDR2 are MNHNY and SVGAGI (reference sequence). V was pared by 8 bases and J by 0 bases, with 11 bases between. CDR3 length: 13 residues. The CDR3 DNA reads TGTGCCAGCGGACACCTCGACTCCTACGAGCAGTACTTC. This codes for CASGHLDSYEQYF.

The V call is TRBV7-2, the J call TRBJ1-2, with D possibly TRBD1 on 5 matching bases. The CDR3 spans 16 residues. V lost 1 base and J lost 5, with 17 bases in between. Germline V lookup: CDR1 SGHTA, CDR2 FQGNSA. The CDR3 DNA follows: TGTGCCAGCAGCTTAGGTGGTTCGGGGGTGGAATATGGCTACACCTTC. Translation: CASSLGGSGVEYGYTF.

The V gene is TRBV15, the J gene TRBJ2-7, with a weak D call TRBD2 (5 bases). Germline-derived CDR1 and CDR2 are LNHNV and YYDKDF (reference sequence). CDR3 length: 12 amino acids. V was pared by 1 base and J by 4 bases, with 5 bases between. This chain's CDR3 is CATSRGGYEQYF. As DNA, the CDR3 is TGTGCCACCAGCAGAGGAGGGTACGAGCAGTACTTC.

This clonotype was picked up a small number of times. The chain uses TRBV27 and TRBJ2-5; 14 nucleotides agree with TRBD2. With V trimmed by 6 bases and J by 4 bases, 4 bases remained unmatched. The V gene's germline CDR1 is MNHEY and CDR2 SMNVEV (reference sequence). This CDR3 is 15 amino acids long. CDR3 DNA sequence: TGTGCCAGCAGACTCGGGACTAGCGGGGGAGAGACCCAGTACTTC. Translated, it gives CASRLGTSGGETQYF.